These 9 T cell receptor beta chains share one sample of origin, sequenced in a study of OX40 agonist ivuxolimab in advanced cancers. Sequencing was performed with immunoSEQ multiplex PCR; in TCRdb, only in-frame clones are kept and a portion is missing. The data hold under 100,000 clones, with 80% to 95% observed a single time. Sample: CD4+ or CD8+ T cells sorted from blood, taken in a trial of the OX40 agonist ivuxolimab. All receptors derive from an adult with an advanced solid tumor such as melanoma, head and neck, liver or kidney cancer.

CDR3 DNA: TGCAGCGTTGCCCCGGTCCTACCCGGGGCCGATGAGCAGTTCTTC. The encoded protein is CSVAPVLPGADEQFF. J is TRBJ2-1 and V is TRBV29-1; D might be TRBD1 or TRBD2, each matching 5 bases. Germline assignment: CDR1 SQVTM and CDR2 ANQGSEA. The CDR3 consists of 15 residues. The V and J ends lost 4 bases and 8 bases respectively, with 21 bases between them.

This chain uses TRBV4-3 with TRBJ2-3; either TRBD1 or TRBD2 may fit D (6 bases each). The germline V and J ends were trimmed by 1 base and 4 bases, with 12 bases remaining between them. The germline V gene encodes CDR1 LGHNA and CDR2 YSLEER. CDR3 length equals 15 residues. The CDR3 sequence: CASSQVGGRADTQYF. In nucleotides, the CDR3 is TGCGCCAGCAGCCAAGTCGGGGGCCGGGCAGATACGCAGTATTTT.

This chain links TRBV28 with TRBJ1-5, with a possible D match to TRBD1 (6 bases). The germline gives CDR1 MDHEN, CDR2 SYDVKM. The CDR3 totals 16 residues. V shed 5 bases and J shed 6 bases, with 20 bases lying between them. This CDR3 reads CASSLLLRQVSQPQHF. The CDR3 DNA reads as TGTGCCAGCAGTCTCCTGCTGCGACAGGTCTCTCAGCCCCAGCATTTT.

The chain has TRBV9 and TRBJ2-2; D not resolved. Per the germline V gene, CDR1 is SGDLS and CDR2 is YYNGEE. Trimming left V 0 bases short and J 6 bases short, with 15 bases between. This CDR3 region has 16 residues. The CDR3 reads CASSVDLVAASGELFF. For the CDR3, the DNA is TGTGCCAGCAGCGTAGATCTTGTAGCTGCGTCCGGGGAGCTGTTTTTT.

This chain joins TRBV6-1 and TRBJ2-7; 8 bases match TRBD2. Unmatched junction bases numbered 6, after V lost 5 bases and J lost 0 bases. This CDR3 spans 15 amino acids. Germline V gives CDR1 MNHNS, CDR2 SASEGT. CDR3 DNA sequence: TGTGCCAGCAGTCCCCGGACTAGCTTCTCCTACGAGCAGTACTTC. Amino acids: CASSPRTSFSYEQYF.

The chain couples TRBV18 to TRBJ1-2; D is possibly TRBD1 (5 bases). The CDR3 is made up of 14 amino acids. Per germline, CDR1 KGHSH and CDR2 LQKENI. V lost 0 bases and J 6 bases, leaving 11 bases between the germline ends. CDR3 nucleotide sequence: TGTGCCAGCTCACCACCGAACAGGTCGAATGGCTACACCTTC. It encodes CASSPPNRSNGYTF. Filled out from reference TRBV18 and TRBJ1-2, the complete variable domain reads NAGVMQNPRHLVRRRGQEARLRCSPMKGHSHVYWYRQLPEEGLKFMVYLQKENIIDESGMPKERFSAEFPKEGPSILRIQQVVRGDSAAYFCASSPPNRSNGYTFGSGTRLTVV.

The chain recombines TRBV5-6 with TRBJ2-7; D not certain. The ends were cut back, 4 bases at V and 1 base at J, with 12 bases in the middle. The CDR3 covers 14 residues. Germline V gene lookup returns CDR1 SGHDT and CDR2 YYEEEE. CDR3 nucleotides: TGTGCCAGCAGCCCGACGGTGCTTTCCTACGAGCAGTACTTC. Translated: CASSPTVLSYEQYF.

The chain carries TRBV27 and TRBJ2-7; D perhaps matches TRBD2 (5 bases). The length of the CDR3 is 14 residues. Trimming shortened V by 0 bases and J by 6 bases, and 12 bases separated the two germline ends. Germline V gene sequence: CDR1 MNHEY, CDR2 SMNVEV (reference sequence). The CDR3 region has the DNA TGTGCCAGCAGTTTATCGAGAGACTATCTCGAGCAGTACTTC. Translation: CASSLSRDYLEQYF.

This clone was seen a handful of times. The chain links TRBV10-3 to TRBJ1-5; 9 nucleotides match TRBD1. V was clipped by 2 bases and J by 5 bases; unmatched bases: 4. Germline V gene data show CDR1 as ENHRY and CDR2 as SYGVKD. The CDR3 runs to 15 residues. CDR3 protein: CAISERGQGDQPQHF. DNA of the CDR3: TGTGCCATCAGTGAGAGGGGACAGGGAGATCAGCCCCAGCATTTT.